The rows below give T cell receptor beta chains drawn from one sample of a study of cytomegalovirus exposure and HLA in healthy donors. The repertoire was sequenced with immunoSEQ multiplex PCR; TCRdb's copy has only in-frame clones and lacks some. This sample has around 62,000 clones, with roughly 73% found just once. The specimen was PBMCs. These receptors all come from a man between 40 and 49 years old in good health and CMV-seronegative. Each CDR3 is given with its conserved first and last residue. The order of the fields is clone size, J gene, V gene, D gene, CDR3 DNA, CDR3 protein. D genes are given only for firm matches. Some rows have no size entry. The others give once, few or many, or a class for an expanded clone.

clone size: -
J gene: TRBJ2-7
V gene: TRBV7-2
D gene: TRBD1
CDR3 DNA: TGTGCCAGCAGCGGGCGCCGGACAGGGTTTCCCTACGAGCAGTACTTC
CDR3 protein: CASSGRRTGFPYEQYF

clone size: -
J gene: TRBJ2-7
V gene: TRBV2
D gene: TRBD1
CDR3 DNA: TGTGCCAGCAGTGTGGCAGGGGGATCCTACGAGCAGTACTTC
CDR3 protein: CASSVAGGSYEQYF

clone size: -
J gene: TRBJ1-5
V gene: TRBV12-5
D gene: -
CDR3 DNA: TGTGCTAGTGGTTTTTCACAGAACAACAATCAGCCCCAGCATTTT
CDR3 protein: CASGFSQNNNQPQHF

clone size: once
J gene: TRBJ2-7
V gene: TRBV2
D gene: -
CDR3 DNA: TGTGCCAGCAGTCTGTTCTACGAGCAGTACTTC
CDR3 protein: CASSLFYEQYF

clone size: -
J gene: TRBJ2-1
V gene: TRBV7-7
D gene: -
CDR3 DNA: TGTGCCAGCAGCTCTGGGACTTACAATGAGCAGTTCTTC
CDR3 protein: CASSSGTYNEQFF

clone size: -
J gene: TRBJ2-7
V gene: TRBV2
D gene: TRBD1
CDR3 DNA: TGTGCCAGCAGTCGAACGCCTCGAACAGGGGCGAGCGAGCAGTACTTC
CDR3 protein: CASSRTPRTGASEQYF

clone size: -
J gene: TRBJ1-1
V gene: TRBV2
D gene: -
CDR3 DNA: TGTGCCAGCGGGGGACAGAACACTGAAGCTTTCTTT
CDR3 protein: CASGGQNTEAFF

clone size: once
J gene: TRBJ2-3
V gene: TRBV15
D gene: TRBD1
CDR3 DNA: TGTGCCACCAGCGCGGCTCAGGGACAGTACACAGATACGCAGTATTTT
CDR3 protein: CATSAAQGQYTDTQYF

clone size: -
J gene: TRBJ1-3
V gene: TRBV5-1
D gene: -
CDR3 DNA: TGCGCCAGCAGCCCAGACACCAACTCTGGAAACACCATATATTTT
CDR3 protein: CASSPDTNSGNTIYF

clone size: -
J gene: TRBJ2-3
V gene: TRBV5-4
D gene: TRBD1
CDR3 DNA: TGTGCCAGCAGCTACCGACAGGGGGCGGAAGATACGCAGTATTTT
CDR3 protein: CASSYRQGAEDTQYF

clone size: -
J gene: TRBJ2-7
V gene: TRBV7-9
D gene: TRBD1
CDR3 DNA: TGTGCCAGCAGCACCGGGACAGTATTCGAGCAGTACTTC
CDR3 protein: CASSTGTVFEQYF

clone size: -
J gene: TRBJ2-1
V gene: TRBV9
D gene: TRBD2
CDR3 DNA: TGTGCCAGCAGCGTAGTGGTTGCTAGCGGGGTAGGTGAGCAGTTCTTC
CDR3 protein: CASSVVVASGVGEQFF

clone size: -
J gene: TRBJ2-2
V gene: TRBV11-2
D gene: -
CDR3 DNA: TGTGCCAGCAGCTCTCCGGGGAGGGGGGACACCGGGGAGCTGTTTTTT
CDR3 protein: CASSSPGRGDTGELFF

clone size: -
J gene: TRBJ2-1
V gene: TRBV11-2
D gene: TRBD2
CDR3 DNA: TGTGCCAGCAGCTTGGGACTAGCGGGAGGGAGGCCTCCGGATGAGCAGTTCTTC
CDR3 protein: CASSLGLAGGRPPDEQFF

clone size: few
J gene: TRBJ1-4
V gene: TRBV2
D gene: TRBD1
CDR3 DNA: TGTGCCAGCGTCCGGGACAGGGATGAAAAACTGTTTTTT
CDR3 protein: CASVRDRDEKLFF

clone size: once
J gene: TRBJ2-3
V gene: TRBV25-1
D gene: TRBD2
CDR3 DNA: TGTGCCAGCAGTCACAGCGGGACCCTCACAGATACGCAGTATTTT
CDR3 protein: CASSHSGTLTDTQYF

clone size: -
J gene: TRBJ1-1
V gene: TRBV2
D gene: -
CDR3 DNA: TGTGCCAGCAGTGAAGCCTCCCTGGGGGGGACTGAAGCTTTCTTT
CDR3 protein: CASSEASLGGTEAFF

clone size: -
J gene: TRBJ2-4
V gene: TRBV5-4
D gene: -
CDR3 DNA: TGTGCCAGCAGCTCTATTCGGGATGGCAAAAACATTCAGTACTTC
CDR3 protein: CASSSIRDGKNIQYF

clone size: -
J gene: TRBJ2-7
V gene: TRBV4-1
D gene: TRBD1
CDR3 DNA: TGCGCCAGCAGCCAAAGGACACAGGGGGCCTACGAGCAGTACTTC
CDR3 protein: CASSQRTQGAYEQYF

clone size: -
J gene: TRBJ1-2
V gene: TRBV29-1
D gene: TRBD1
CDR3 DNA: TGCAGCGTTGAACCCCCAGGGGACAGCGGCGGCTACACCTTC
CDR3 protein: CSVEPPGDSGGYTF

clone size: once
J gene: TRBJ2-3
V gene: TRBV10-1
D gene: TRBD2
CDR3 DNA: TGCGCCAGCAGTTTGACTATCCCGCGAGCGGGGGTCACAGATACGCAGTATTTT
CDR3 protein: CASSLTIPRAGVTDTQYF

clone size: once
J gene: TRBJ2-1
V gene: TRBV4-1
D gene: TRBD2
CDR3 DNA: TGCGCCAGCAGCCGGAGGGAGGGCCTTTACAATGAGCAGTTCTTC
CDR3 protein: CASSRREGLYNEQFF

clone size: -
J gene: TRBJ2-3
V gene: TRBV2
D gene: TRBD1
CDR3 DNA: TGTGCCAGCCAAGGGACAGGGCTCACAGATACGCAGTATTTT
CDR3 protein: CASQGTGLTDTQYF

clone size: -
J gene: TRBJ1-2
V gene: TRBV6-5
D gene: TRBD1
CDR3 DNA: TGTGCCAGCAGTTACGGGTACACAGGGGGCGACTATGGCTACACCTTC
CDR3 protein: CASSYGYTGGDYGYTF

clone size: -
J gene: TRBJ2-7
V gene: TRBV6-1
D gene: -
CDR3 DNA: TGTGCCAGCAGTGACCAGGGACTCTCCACTTACAACCAGTACTTC
CDR3 protein: CASSDQGLSTYNQYF

clone size: -
J gene: TRBJ2-2
V gene: TRBV7-3
D gene: TRBD2
CDR3 DNA: TGTGCCAGCAGCTTTCGGAGCGGGGGTCCTACCGGGGAGCTGTTTTTT
CDR3 protein: CASSFRSGGPTGELFF

clone size: -
J gene: TRBJ2-2
V gene: TRBV18
D gene: TRBD2
CDR3 DNA: TGTGCCAGCTCAACTCGGGGGGGCGGCGACGGGGAGCTGTTTTTT
CDR3 protein: CASSTRGGGDGELFF

clone size: -
J gene: TRBJ2-5
V gene: TRBV7-9
D gene: TRBD1
CDR3 DNA: TGTGCCAGCAGCCCGAAGGGACAGAGAAGAGAGACCCAGTACTTC
CDR3 protein: CASSPKGQRRETQYF

clone size: -
J gene: TRBJ1-5
V gene: TRBV7-6
D gene: -
CDR3 DNA: TGTGCCAGCAGCACGGACAGTTATCAGCCCCAGCATTTT
CDR3 protein: CASSTDSYQPQHF

clone size: -
J gene: TRBJ2-7
V gene: TRBV4-1
D gene: -
CDR3 DNA: TGCGCCAGCAGCCAAAATATCCTTGGGCTGGCAGGGCTTAAAGAGCAGTACTTC
CDR3 protein: CASSQNILGLAGLKEQYF

clone size: -
J gene: TRBJ2-3
V gene: TRBV27
D gene: TRBD2
CDR3 DNA: TGTGCCAGCAGTTCTCTAGCGGATGCGGGAGATACGCAGTATTTT
CDR3 protein: CASSSLADAGDTQYF

clone size: -
J gene: TRBJ2-1
V gene: TRBV4-2
D gene: TRBD2
CDR3 DNA: TGTGCCAGCAGCCAAGAACCGGGACTAGCGGGGAGCTCCTACAATGAGCAGTTCTTC
CDR3 protein: CASSQEPGLAGSSYNEQFF

clone size: -
J gene: TRBJ2-7
V gene: TRBV18
D gene: TRBD1
CDR3 DNA: TGTGCCAGCTCACCCCAGGGGGCGATCAACGAGCAGTACTTC
CDR3 protein: CASSPQGAINEQYF

clone size: -
J gene: TRBJ2-7
V gene: TRBV6-6
D gene: -
CDR3 DNA: TGTGCCAGCAGTTTATTAGCGTACGAGCAGTACTTC
CDR3 protein: CASSLLAYEQYF

clone size: -
J gene: TRBJ1-5
V gene: TRBV5-1
D gene: TRBD1
CDR3 DNA: TGCGCCAGCAGGGAACAGGGGTTGGATCAGCCCCAGCATTTT
CDR3 protein: CASREQGLDQPQHF

clone size: few
J gene: TRBJ1-1
V gene: TRBV6-5
D gene: -
CDR3 DNA: TGTGCCAGCAGTTACTCAGGCCTAGTCCCGAACACTGAAGCTTTCTTT
CDR3 protein: CASSYSGLVPNTEAFF

clone size: few
J gene: TRBJ2-7
V gene: TRBV6-5
D gene: TRBD2
CDR3 DNA: TGTGCCAGCAGTTACTCGGCTAGCGGGATTTACGAGCAGTACTTC
CDR3 protein: CASSYSASGIYEQYF

clone size: -
J gene: TRBJ2-5
V gene: TRBV19
D gene: TRBD2
CDR3 DNA: TGTGCCTCTGCGACTAGCGGGAGATCCCAAGAGACCCAGTACTTC
CDR3 protein: CASATSGRSQETQYF

clone size: once
J gene: TRBJ1-2
V gene: TRBV2
D gene: TRBD1
CDR3 DNA: TGTGCCAGCAGTACCTCGGGACAGGGAGCCTATGGCTACACCTTC
CDR3 protein: CASSTSGQGAYGYTF

clone size: few
J gene: TRBJ2-3
V gene: TRBV7-2
D gene: -
CDR3 DNA: TGTGCCAGCAGCTTAAACTCTCCAGGGGATACGCAGTATTTT
CDR3 protein: CASSLNSPGDTQYF

clone size: once
J gene: TRBJ2-5
V gene: TRBV6-1
D gene: -
CDR3 DNA: TGTGCCAGCAGTCGAGGCCGTAAAGAGACCCAGTACTTC
CDR3 protein: CASSRGRKETQYF

clone size: -
J gene: TRBJ1-6
V gene: TRBV5-1
D gene: TRBD1
CDR3 DNA: TGCGCCAGCAGCTCAGGACAGGGGGCTTTCTCACCCCTCCACTTT
CDR3 protein: CASSSGQGAFSPLHF

clone size: -
J gene: TRBJ1-1
V gene: TRBV6-5
D gene: TRBD1
CDR3 DNA: TGTGCCAGCAGACGGACAGGGATGAACACTGAAGCTTTCTTT
CDR3 protein: CASRRTGMNTEAFF

clone size: -
J gene: TRBJ2-5
V gene: TRBV5-1
D gene: -
CDR3 DNA: TGCGCCAGCAGCTTGGCCGGAGGCGGGGGCTCCCAAGAGACCCAGTACTTC
CDR3 protein: CASSLAGGGGSQETQYF

clone size: few
J gene: TRBJ1-4
V gene: TRBV6-6
D gene: -
CDR3 DNA: TGTGCCAGCAGTTACCGGTTTTATGATGAAAAACTGTTTTTT
CDR3 protein: CASSYRFYDEKLFF

clone size: -
J gene: TRBJ2-1
V gene: TRBV19
D gene: TRBD2
CDR3 DNA: TGTGCCAGTAGTAGGTCTAGCGGGGGGTACAATGAGCAGTTCTTC
CDR3 protein: CASSRSSGGYNEQFF

clone size: -
J gene: TRBJ2-1
V gene: TRBV29-1
D gene: TRBD1
CDR3 DNA: TGCAGCGTTGAATCCTGGACAGGGGATTTGGTCAATGAGCAGTTCTTC
CDR3 protein: CSVESWTGDLVNEQFF

clone size: -
J gene: TRBJ2-6
V gene: TRBV6-6
D gene: -
CDR3 DNA: TGTGCCAGCCAAATTGACAGCTCTGGGGCCAACGTCCTGACTTTC
CDR3 protein: CASQIDSSGANVLTF

clone size: once
J gene: TRBJ1-1
V gene: TRBV7-3
D gene: -
CDR3 DNA: TGTGCCAGCAGCTTAGAGAGGGTTACTGAAGCTTTCTTT
CDR3 protein: CASSLERVTEAFF

clone size: -
J gene: TRBJ2-7
V gene: TRBV7-8
D gene: -
CDR3 DNA: TGTGCCAGCAGCTTAGGGGGCCTAAACTACGAGCAGTACTTC
CDR3 protein: CASSLGGLNYEQYF

clone size: -
J gene: TRBJ1-6
V gene: TRBV6-5
D gene: TRBD1
CDR3 DNA: TGTGCCAGCCAGCGCACGGGACAGATTAATTCACCCCTCCACTTT
CDR3 protein: CASQRTGQINSPLHF

clone size: -
J gene: TRBJ2-7
V gene: TRBV5-4
D gene: TRBD2
CDR3 DNA: TGTGCCAGCAGCTTGGGGGGGACTAGCGTTGCCTACGAGCAGTACTTC
CDR3 protein: CASSLGGTSVAYEQYF

clone size: -
J gene: TRBJ2-1
V gene: TRBV4-1
D gene: TRBD1
CDR3 DNA: TGCGCCAGCAGAACCGGACAGGGGAGCTCCTACAATGAGCAGTTCTTC
CDR3 protein: CASRTGQGSSYNEQFF

clone size: -
J gene: TRBJ2-7
V gene: TRBV7-9
D gene: TRBD1
CDR3 DNA: TGTGCCAGCAGCGTACCACCGGGACAGGGGGCAGAGCAGTACTTC
CDR3 protein: CASSVPPGQGAEQYF

clone size: -
J gene: TRBJ1-6
V gene: TRBV5-1
D gene: -
CDR3 DNA: TGCGCCAGCAGCTTGACAAGTTCACCCCTCCACTTT
CDR3 protein: CASSLTSSPLHF